This T cell receptor beta chain was documented in a study of graft-versus-host responses after intestinal transplantation. Data came from immunoSEQ multiplex PCR; TCRdb stores just in-frame clones and leaves some out. Here the sample spans more than 95,000 clones, just over 90% being singletons. CDR1 and CDR2 from the germline V gene are SGHRS and YFSETQ. V lost 0 bases to trimming and J lost 6 bases, with 12 bases between them. The CDR3 runs 14 residues. Comment on this clone: The antigen is undetermined.

The receptor was derived from a human donor who received an intestinal transplant. The chain has TRBV5-1 and TRBJ2-5; maybe TRBD1 (5 bases). This sample comprised unstimulated CD4+ T cells sorted from spleen or lymph node cells, obtained before intestinal transplant. The CDR3 DNA follows: TGCGCCAGCAGCTTGGAAGCAGGGAAGAAGACCCAGTACTTC. Translating gives CASSLEAGKKTQYF.